This is a list of T cell receptor beta chains from one sample in a study of blood T cell repertoires in COVID-19. The method was immunoSEQ multiplex PCR; TCRdb's version includes in-frame clones alone and lacks a portion of them. The sample has roughly 250,000 clones; about 88% are singletons. What was sequenced was peripheral blood. The receptor set was obtained from a woman between 35 and 50 years old who had recovered from COVID-19. The CDR3 runs from the conserved cysteine through the conserved F or W. The order of the fields is clone size, CDR3 length, J gene, D gene, V gene, CDR3 protein. D genes are given only for firm matches. Expanded clones are given a class, and other clones once, few, many or no size at all.

-	15	TRBJ1-6	TRBD1	TRBV18	CASSPPGQINSPLHF
-	15	TRBJ2-5	-	TRBV7-6	CASSSPRAGEETQYF
-	13	TRBJ1-1	TRBD1	TRBV12-3/TRBV12-4	CASRNTGGTEAFF
-	16	TRBJ1-3	-	TRBV4-3	CASSHLTGNSGNTIYF
-	12	TRBJ2-3	-	TRBV20-1	CSASPRTDTQYF
-	15	TRBJ2-2	TRBD1	TRBV7-7	CASSGQGGYAGELFF
-	13	TRBJ2-1	TRBD2	TRBV7-2	CASSLGLAIEQFF
-	16	TRBJ2-1	TRBD2	TRBV29-1	CSVEPNSGAPQGEQFF
-	15	TRBJ1-6	TRBD1	TRBV11-2	CASSLAQGYNSPLHF
few	17	TRBJ1-1	TRBD1	TRBV4-3	CASSQIQGAPMNTEAFF
-	13	TRBJ1-2	-	TRBV6-5	CASKPGVSYGYTF
-	19	TRBJ2-1	TRBD2	TRBV19	CASSRVVELAPYSYNEQFF
-	15	TRBJ1-3	-	TRBV5-1	CASSGESGIGNTIYF
-	15	TRBJ1-2	-	TRBV19	CASSITYSGVGGYTF
-	17	TRBJ2-1	-	TRBV24-1	CATSDPLAGFSYNEQFF
few	14	TRBJ1-5	TRBD1	TRBV5-5	CASSLEGGYQPQHF
-	18	TRBJ2-1	TRBD2	TRBV7-3	CASSLNSLASGGYNEQFF
-	15	TRBJ2-1	TRBD2	TRBV4-3	CASSQDGRENGEQFF
many	17	TRBJ2-7	TRBD2	TRBV14	CASSQGLAGVPSYEQYF
once	15	TRBJ1-5	-	TRBV5-8	CASSLRQVLNQPQHF
-	15	TRBJ2-7	TRBD1	TRBV19	CASSIGDRQAYEQYF
-	16	TRBJ2-7	TRBD1	TRBV6-5	CASSYSRRQGAYEQYF
-	14	TRBJ2-5	-	TRBV11-3	CASSLDPVQETQYF
once	16	TRBJ1-2	-	TRBV14	CASSQDRRPDNYGYTF
few	15	TRBJ2-5	TRBD1	TRBV6-5	CASNYKGALSETQYF
-	13	TRBJ1-2	TRBD1	TRBV24-1	CATSEQGDYGYTF